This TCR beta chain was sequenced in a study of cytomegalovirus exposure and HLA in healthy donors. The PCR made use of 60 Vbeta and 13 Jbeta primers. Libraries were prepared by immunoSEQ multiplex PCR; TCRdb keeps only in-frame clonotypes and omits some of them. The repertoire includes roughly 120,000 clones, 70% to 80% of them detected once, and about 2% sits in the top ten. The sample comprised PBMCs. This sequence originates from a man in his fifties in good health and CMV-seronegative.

The chain's CDR3 is CSGEEGRHTQYF. The DNA of the CDR3 is TGCAGCGGGGAAGAAGGGAGGCATACGCAGTATTTT. The rearrangement uses TRBV29-1 and TRBJ2-3, with a possible D match to TRBD2 (6 bases). Germline V gene sequence: CDR1 SQVTM, CDR2 ANQGSEA. V gave up 7 bases and J gave up 7 bases, with 15 bases separating them. The CDR3 is 12 amino acids.